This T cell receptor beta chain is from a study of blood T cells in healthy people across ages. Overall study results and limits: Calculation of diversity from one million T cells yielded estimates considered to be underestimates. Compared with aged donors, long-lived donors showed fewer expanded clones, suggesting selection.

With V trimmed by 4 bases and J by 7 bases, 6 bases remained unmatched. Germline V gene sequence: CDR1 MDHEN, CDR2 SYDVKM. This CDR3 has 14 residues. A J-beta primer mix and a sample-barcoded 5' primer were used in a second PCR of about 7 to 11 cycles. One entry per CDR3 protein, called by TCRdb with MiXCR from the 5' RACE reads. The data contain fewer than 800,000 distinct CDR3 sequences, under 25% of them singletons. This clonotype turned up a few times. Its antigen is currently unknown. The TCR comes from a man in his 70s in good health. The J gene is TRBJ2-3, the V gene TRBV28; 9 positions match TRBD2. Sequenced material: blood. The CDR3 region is CASSSREGLYTQYF. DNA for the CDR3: TGTGCCAGCAGTTCGCGGGAGGGCCTGTATACGCAGTATTTT.